This T cell receptor beta chain was observed in a study of human T cells and chemical hapten exposure. TCRdb processed the RACE reads anew with MiXCR; each CDR3 protein has one entry. This table has approximately 77,000 distinct CDR3 sequences, around 15% appearing once. The CDR3 spans 15 residues. In germline, CDR1 is MGHRA, CDR2 YSYEKL. V lost 5 bases, J lost 4 bases, and 18 bases lay in between. Time point denoted: pre-sensitization, week 0. Specified treatment: therapeutic diphenylcyclopropenone sensitization with weekly scalp DPC. This specimen consisted of whole blood, obtained in connection with sensitization to the hapten diphenylcyclopropenone (DPC). This receptor was taken from a woman aged 45-59 years with alopecia areata. Some clones in this sample may be carry-over from other donors' samples. J is TRBJ2-7 and V is TRBV4-1, with a weak D call TRBD2 (5 bases). The CDR3 DNA is TGCGCCAGCAGCAGTAACCCCACGGGGAGATACGAGCAGTACTTC. Protein: CASSSNPTGRYEQYF.